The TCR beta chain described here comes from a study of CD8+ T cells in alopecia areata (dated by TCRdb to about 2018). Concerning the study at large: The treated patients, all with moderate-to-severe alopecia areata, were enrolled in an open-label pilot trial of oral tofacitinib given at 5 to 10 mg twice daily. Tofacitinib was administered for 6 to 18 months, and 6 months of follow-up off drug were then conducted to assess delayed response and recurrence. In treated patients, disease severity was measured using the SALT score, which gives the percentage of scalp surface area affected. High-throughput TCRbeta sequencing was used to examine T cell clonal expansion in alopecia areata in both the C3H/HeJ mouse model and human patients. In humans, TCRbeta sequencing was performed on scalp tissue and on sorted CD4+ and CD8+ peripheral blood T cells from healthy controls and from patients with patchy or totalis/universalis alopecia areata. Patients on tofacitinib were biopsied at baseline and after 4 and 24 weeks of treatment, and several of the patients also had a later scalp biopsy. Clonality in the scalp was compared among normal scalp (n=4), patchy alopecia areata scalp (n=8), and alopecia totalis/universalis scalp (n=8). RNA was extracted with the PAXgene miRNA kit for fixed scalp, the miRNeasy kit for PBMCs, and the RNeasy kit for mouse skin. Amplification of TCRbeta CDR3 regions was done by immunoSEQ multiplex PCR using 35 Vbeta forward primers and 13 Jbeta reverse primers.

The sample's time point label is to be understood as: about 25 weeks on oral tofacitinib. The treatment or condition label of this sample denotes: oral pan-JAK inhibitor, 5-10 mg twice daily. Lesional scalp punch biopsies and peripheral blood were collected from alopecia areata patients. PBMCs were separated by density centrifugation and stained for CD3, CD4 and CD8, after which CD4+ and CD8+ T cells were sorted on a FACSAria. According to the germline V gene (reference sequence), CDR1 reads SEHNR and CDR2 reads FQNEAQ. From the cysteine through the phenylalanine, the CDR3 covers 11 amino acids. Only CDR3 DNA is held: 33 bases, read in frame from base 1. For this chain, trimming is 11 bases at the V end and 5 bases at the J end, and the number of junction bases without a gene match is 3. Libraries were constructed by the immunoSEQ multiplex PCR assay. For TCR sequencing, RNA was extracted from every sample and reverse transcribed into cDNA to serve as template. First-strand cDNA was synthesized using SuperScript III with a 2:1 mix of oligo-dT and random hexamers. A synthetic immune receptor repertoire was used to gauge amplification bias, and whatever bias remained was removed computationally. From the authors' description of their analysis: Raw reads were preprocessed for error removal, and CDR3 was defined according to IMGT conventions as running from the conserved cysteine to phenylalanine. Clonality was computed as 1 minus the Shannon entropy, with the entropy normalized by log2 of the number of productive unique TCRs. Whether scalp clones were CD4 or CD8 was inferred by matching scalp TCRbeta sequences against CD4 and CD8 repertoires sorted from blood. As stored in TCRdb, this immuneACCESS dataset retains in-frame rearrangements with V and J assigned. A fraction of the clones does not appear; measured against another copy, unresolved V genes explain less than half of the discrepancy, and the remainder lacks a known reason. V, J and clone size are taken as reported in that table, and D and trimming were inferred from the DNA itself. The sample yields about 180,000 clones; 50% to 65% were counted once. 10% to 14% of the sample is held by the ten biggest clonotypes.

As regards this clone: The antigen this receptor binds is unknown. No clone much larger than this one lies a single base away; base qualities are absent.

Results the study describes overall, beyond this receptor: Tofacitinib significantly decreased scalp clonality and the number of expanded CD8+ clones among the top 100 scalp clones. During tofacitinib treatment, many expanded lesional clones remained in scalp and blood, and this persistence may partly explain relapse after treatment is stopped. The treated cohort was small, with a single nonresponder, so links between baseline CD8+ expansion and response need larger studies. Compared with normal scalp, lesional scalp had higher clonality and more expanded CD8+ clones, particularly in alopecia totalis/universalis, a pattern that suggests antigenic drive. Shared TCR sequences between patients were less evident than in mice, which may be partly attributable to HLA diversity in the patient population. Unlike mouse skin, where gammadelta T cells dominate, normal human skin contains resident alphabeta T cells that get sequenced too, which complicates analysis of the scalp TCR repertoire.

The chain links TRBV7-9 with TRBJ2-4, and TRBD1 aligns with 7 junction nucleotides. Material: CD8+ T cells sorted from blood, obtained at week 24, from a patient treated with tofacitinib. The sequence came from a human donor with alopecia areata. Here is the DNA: TGTGCCGGACAGGAGGAAAACATTCAGTACTTC. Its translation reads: CAGQEENIQYF.